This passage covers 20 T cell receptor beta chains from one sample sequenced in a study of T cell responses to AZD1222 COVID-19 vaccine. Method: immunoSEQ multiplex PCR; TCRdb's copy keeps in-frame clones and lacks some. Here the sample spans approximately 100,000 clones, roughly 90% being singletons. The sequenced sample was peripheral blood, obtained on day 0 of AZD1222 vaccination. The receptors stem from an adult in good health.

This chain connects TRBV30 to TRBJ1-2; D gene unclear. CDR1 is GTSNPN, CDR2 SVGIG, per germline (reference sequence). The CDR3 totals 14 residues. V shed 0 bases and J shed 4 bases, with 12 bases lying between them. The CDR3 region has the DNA TGTGCCTGGAGTGTAAGCCGGTCAGGCTATGGCTACACCTTC. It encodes CAWSVSRSGYGYTF.

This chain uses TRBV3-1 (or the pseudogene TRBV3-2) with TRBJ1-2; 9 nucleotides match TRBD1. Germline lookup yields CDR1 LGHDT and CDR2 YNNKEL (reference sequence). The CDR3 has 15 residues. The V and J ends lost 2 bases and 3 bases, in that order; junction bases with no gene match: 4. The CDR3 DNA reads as TGTGCCAGCAGCCAATGGACAGGGGATCACTATGGCTACACCTTC. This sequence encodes CASSQWTGDHYGYTF.

The CDR3 nucleotides read TGTGCCAGCAGTTCGGCTGGGACCTATGGCTACACCTTC. Amino acid sequence: CASSSAGTYGYTF. V gene TRBV28 combines with J gene TRBJ1-2; a weak D match, TRBD1 (5 bases). Germline CDR1 is MDHEN and CDR2 is SYDVKM. This CDR3 is 13 amino acids long. V was clipped by 4 bases and J by 4 bases, with 10 bases between them.

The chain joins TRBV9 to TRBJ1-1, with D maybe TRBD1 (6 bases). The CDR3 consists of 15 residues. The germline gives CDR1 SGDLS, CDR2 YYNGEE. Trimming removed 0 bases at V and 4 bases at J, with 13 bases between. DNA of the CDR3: TGTGCCAGCAGCGTAGTCGGGGGCGTAGGCACTGAAGCTTTCTTT. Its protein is CASSVVGGVGTEAFF.

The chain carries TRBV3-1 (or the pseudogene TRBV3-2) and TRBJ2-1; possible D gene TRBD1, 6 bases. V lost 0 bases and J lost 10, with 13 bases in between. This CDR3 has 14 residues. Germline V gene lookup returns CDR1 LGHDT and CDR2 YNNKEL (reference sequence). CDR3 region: CASSQDWGLYEQFF. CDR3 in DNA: TGTGCCAGCAGCCAAGACTGGGGGCTGTACGAGCAGTTCTTC.

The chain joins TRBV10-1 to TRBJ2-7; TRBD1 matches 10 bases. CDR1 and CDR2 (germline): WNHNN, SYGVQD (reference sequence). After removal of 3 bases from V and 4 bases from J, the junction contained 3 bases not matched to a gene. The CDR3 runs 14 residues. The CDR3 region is CASSDLDRGYEQYF. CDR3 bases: TGCGCCAGCAGTGATTTGGACAGGGGGTACGAGCAGTACTTC.

CDR3 amino acids: CASSQGSNQPQHF. The DNA of the CDR3 is TGTGCCAGTAGTCAGGGGAGCAATCAGCCCCAGCATTTT. This chain uses TRBV19 with TRBJ1-5; tentative D call: TRBD1 (6 bases). The CDR3 loop spans 13 amino acids. Trimming took 5 bases from V and 1 from J, leaving 6 bases between them. Germline loops: CDR1 LNHDA, CDR2 SQIVND (reference sequence).

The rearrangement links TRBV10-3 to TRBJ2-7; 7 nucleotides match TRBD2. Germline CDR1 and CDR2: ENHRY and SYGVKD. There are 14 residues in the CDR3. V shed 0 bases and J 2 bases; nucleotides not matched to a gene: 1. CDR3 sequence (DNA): TGTGCCATCAGTGAGTCGGGACTAACCTACGAGCAGTACTTC. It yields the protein CAISESGLTYEQYF.

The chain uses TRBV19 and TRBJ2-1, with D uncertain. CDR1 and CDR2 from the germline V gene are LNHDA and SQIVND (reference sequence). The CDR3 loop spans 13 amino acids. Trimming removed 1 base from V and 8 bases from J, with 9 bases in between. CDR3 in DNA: TGTGCCAGTAGTATAGGGCGTGGCGATGAGCAGTTCTTC. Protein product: CASSIGRGDEQFF. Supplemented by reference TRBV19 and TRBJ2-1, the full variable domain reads DGGITQSPKYLFRKEGQNVTLSCEQNLNHDAMYWYRQDPGQGLRLIYYSQIVNDFQKGDIAEGYSVSREKKESFPLTVTSAQKNPTAFYLCASSIGRGDEQFFGPGTRLTVL.

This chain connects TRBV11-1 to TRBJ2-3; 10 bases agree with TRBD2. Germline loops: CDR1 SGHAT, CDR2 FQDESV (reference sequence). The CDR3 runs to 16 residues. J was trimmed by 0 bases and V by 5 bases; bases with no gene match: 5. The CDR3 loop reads CASSPRTSGSTDTQYF. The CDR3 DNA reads TGTGCCAGCAGCCCGCGGACTAGCGGAAGCACAGATACGCAGTATTTT.

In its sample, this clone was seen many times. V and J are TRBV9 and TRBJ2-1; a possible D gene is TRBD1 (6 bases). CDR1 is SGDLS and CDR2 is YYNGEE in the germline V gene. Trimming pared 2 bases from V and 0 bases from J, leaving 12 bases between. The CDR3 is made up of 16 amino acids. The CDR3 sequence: CASSVGGHRSYNEQFF. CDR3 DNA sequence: TGTGCCAGCAGCGTTGGGGGCCACCGCTCCTACAATGAGCAGTTCTTC.

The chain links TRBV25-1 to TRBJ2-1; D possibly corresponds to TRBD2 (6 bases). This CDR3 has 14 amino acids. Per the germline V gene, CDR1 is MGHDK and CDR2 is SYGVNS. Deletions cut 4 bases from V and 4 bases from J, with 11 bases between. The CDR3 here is CASSVPGLYNEQFF. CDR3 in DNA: TGTGCCAGCAGTGTCCCGGGACTGTACAATGAGCAGTTCTTC.

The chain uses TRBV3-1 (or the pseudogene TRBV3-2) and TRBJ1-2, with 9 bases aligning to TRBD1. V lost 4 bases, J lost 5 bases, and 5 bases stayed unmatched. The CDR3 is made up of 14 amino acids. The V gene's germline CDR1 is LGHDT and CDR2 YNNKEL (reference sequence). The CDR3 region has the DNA TGTGCCAGCAGCCTCCCGGGACAGGGTTATGGCTACACCTTC. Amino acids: CASSLPGQGYGYTF.

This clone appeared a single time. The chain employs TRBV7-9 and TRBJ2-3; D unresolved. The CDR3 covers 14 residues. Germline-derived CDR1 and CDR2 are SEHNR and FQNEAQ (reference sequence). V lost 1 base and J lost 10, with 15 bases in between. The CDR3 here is CASSLVRFESPQYF. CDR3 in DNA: TGTGCCAGCAGCTTAGTCAGGTTCGAGAGTCCGCAGTATTTT.

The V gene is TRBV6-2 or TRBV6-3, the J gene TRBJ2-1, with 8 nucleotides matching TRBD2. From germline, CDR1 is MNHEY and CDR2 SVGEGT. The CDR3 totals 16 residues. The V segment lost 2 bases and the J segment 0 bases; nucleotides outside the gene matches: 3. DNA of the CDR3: TGTGCCAGCAGTTACCGTAGCGGGGACTCCTACAATGAGCAGTTCTTC. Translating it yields CASSYRSGDSYNEQFF.

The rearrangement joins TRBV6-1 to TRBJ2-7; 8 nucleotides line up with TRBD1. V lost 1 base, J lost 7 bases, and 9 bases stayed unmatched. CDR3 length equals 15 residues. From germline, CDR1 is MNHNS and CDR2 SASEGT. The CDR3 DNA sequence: TGTGCCAGCAGTGAAGGGGCAGGGGGCTACGGGGAGCAGTACTTC. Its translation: CASSEGAGGYGEQYF.

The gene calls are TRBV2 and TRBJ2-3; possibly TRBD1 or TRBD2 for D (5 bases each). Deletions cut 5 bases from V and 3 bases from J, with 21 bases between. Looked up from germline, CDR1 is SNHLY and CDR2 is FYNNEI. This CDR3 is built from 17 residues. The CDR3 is CASSWDLREVGTDTQYF. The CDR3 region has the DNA TGTGCCAGCAGTTGGGACCTACGAGAAGTCGGGACAGATACGCAGTATTTT.

This CDR3 is CASSPRILGVGGTEAFF. In DNA, the CDR3 is TGTGCCAGCTCACCGCGTATTTTAGGGGTAGGAGGGACTGAAGCTTTCTTT. V is TRBV18 and J is TRBJ1-1, with D tentatively TRBD1 (5 bases). Germline CDR1 is KGHSH and CDR2 is LQKENI. The CDR3 runs 17 residues. The V end lost 3 bases, the J end lost 5 bases, and 22 bases lay between the germline ends.

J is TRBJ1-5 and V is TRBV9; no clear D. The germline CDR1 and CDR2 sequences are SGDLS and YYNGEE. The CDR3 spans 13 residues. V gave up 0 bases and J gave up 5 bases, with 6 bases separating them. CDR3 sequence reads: CASSVDHDQPQHF. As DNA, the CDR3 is TGTGCCAGCAGCGTAGATCACGATCAGCCCCAGCATTTT.

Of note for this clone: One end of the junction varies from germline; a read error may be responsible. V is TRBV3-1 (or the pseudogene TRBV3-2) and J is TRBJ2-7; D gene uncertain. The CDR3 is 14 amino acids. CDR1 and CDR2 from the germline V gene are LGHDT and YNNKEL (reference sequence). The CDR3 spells CASSQGTYSSEQYF. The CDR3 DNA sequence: TGTGCCAGCAGCCAAGGGACGTACTCCTCCGAGCAGTACTTC.